This T cell receptor beta chain was captured by sequencing in a study of cytomegalovirus exposure and HLA in healthy donors. PCR amplification relied on 60 Vbeta primers (plus 13 Jbeta primers). Libraries were prepared by immunoSEQ multiplex PCR; TCRdb keeps only in-frame clonotypes and omits some of them. The sample lists fewer than 150,000 clones; 60% to 85% were seen once. Study-wide results and caveats: A later analysis revealed that TCR association rates differed between HLA loci, peaking at DRB1 and bottoming out at HLA-C. Apparent HLA restriction characterized most CMV-associated TCR beta chains in a later analysis. Despite most TCR sequences being rare, some public TCRs occurred in many donors.

Trimming stripped 6 bases from V and 4 bases from J, with 9 bases between. The CDR3 length is 12 residues. Germline V gives CDR1 ENHRY, CDR2 SYGVKD. Healthy bone marrow donors made up the cohort. The count of this clone is one. Its antigen is still unknown. This chain links TRBV10-3 with TRBJ1-1, with a possible D match to TRBD1 (5 bases). This receptor was taken from a male donor in good health and CMV-seronegative. The sample consisted of PBMCs. DNA of the CDR3: TGTGCCATCAGGGGGCTGGTCACTGAAGCTTTCTTT. This sequence encodes CAIRGLVTEAFF.